This T cell receptor beta chain originates from a study of human T cells and chemical hapten exposure. Comment on this clonotype: Its antigen is not identified.

Regarding the study as a whole: Versus controls, significantly more large CDR3 similarity clusters arose from expanded TCRs. Counts of TCRs above 1 in 1000 frequency stayed unchanged with DPC sensitization.

This CDR3 comprises 15 residues. V shed 5 bases and J 6 bases; nucleotides not matched to a gene: 8. Per germline, CDR1 MDHEN and CDR2 SYDVKM. TCRdb re-derived calls from the RACE reads in MiXCR, one entry per CDR3 protein. The data contain 350,000 or so distinct CDR3 sequences, around 7% of them singletons. The time point here: patch test 1, 2 weeks after DPC sensitization. Treatment: therapeutic diphenylcyclopropenone sensitization with weekly scalp DPC. Blood draws came before every patch-test application. The rearrangement joins TRBV28 to TRBJ2-2; 8 nucleotides agree with TRBD2. This sequence originates from a woman aged 18-30 years with alopecia areata. Some clones in this sample may be carry-over from other donors' samples. Sequenced material: whole blood, taken in connection with sensitization to the hapten diphenylcyclopropenone (DPC). CDR3 nucleotide sequence: TGTGCCAGCAGTAGACCGGGACTAGGCGCCGGGGAGCTGTTTTTT. Translating it yields CASSRPGLGAGELFF.